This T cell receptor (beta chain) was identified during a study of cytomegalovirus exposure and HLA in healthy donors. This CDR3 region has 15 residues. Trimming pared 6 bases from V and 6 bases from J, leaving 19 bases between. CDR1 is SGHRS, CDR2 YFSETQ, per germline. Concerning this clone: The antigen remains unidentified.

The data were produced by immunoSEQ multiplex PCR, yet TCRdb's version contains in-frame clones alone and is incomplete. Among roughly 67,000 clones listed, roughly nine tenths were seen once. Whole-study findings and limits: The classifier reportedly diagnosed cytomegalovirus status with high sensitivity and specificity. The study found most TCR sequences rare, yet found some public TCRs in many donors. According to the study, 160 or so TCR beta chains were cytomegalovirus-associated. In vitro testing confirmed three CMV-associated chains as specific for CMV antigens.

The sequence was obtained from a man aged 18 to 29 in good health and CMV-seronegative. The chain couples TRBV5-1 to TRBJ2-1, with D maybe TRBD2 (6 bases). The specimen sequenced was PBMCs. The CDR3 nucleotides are TGCGCCAGCACCAATGGGAGGCTAGTTCCCAATGAGCAGTTCTTC. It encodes CASTNGRLVPNEQFF. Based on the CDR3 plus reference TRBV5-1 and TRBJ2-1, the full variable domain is KAGVTQTPRYLIKTRGQQVTLSCSPISGHRSVSWYQQTPGQGLQFLFEYFSETQRNKGNFPGRFSGRQFSNSRSEMNVSTLELGDSALYLCASTNGRLVPNEQFFGPGTRLTVL.